The rows below give T cell receptor beta chains drawn from one sample of a study of T-cell memory formation after mild COVID-19. Via MiXCR, TCRdb re-called the 5' RACE reads, giving one row per CDR3 protein. Here the sample spans around 34,000 distinct CDR3 sequences, 7% to 8% being singletons. Sequenced: PBMCs or a T cell subset sorted from them (not recorded which). The source is a man aged 18 to 30 who had mild COVID-19 (a few samples of this study predate the infection). Cell type and time point are not known. Both conserved end residues are part of each CDR3. The D gene is left open where the match is weak. Clone size is shown for a subset of rows, as once, few, many or a class of expanded clone.

J	D	V	size	CDR3	DNA
TRBJ2-3	-	TRBV12-3/TRBV12-4	many	CASSRDGGGSDTQYF	TGTGCCAGCAGCCGAGACGGGGGAGGATCAGATACGCAGTATTTT
TRBJ1-4	-	TRBV6-2/TRBV6-3	-	CASSYSTGRGNEKLFF	TGTGCCAGCAGTTACTCGACAGGACGGGGGAATGAAAAACTGTTTTTT
TRBJ2-5	-	TRBV27	many	CASAPNQGLETQYF	TGTGCCAGCGCTCCCAATCAGGGGTTAGAGACCCAGTACTTC
TRBJ2-5	-	TRBV2	-	CASRGTSTQETQYF	TGTGCCAGCAGGGGTACTAGTACTCAAGAGACCCAGTACTTC
TRBJ1-2	-	TRBV30	few	CAWSGGPGGGYTF	TGTGCCTGGAGTGGCGGGCCAGGAGGAGGCTACACCTTC
TRBJ2-3	TRBD1	TRBV6-4	many	CASSDGTGGADTQYF	TGTGCCAGCAGTGACGGGACAGGGGGCGCAGATACGCAGTATTTT
TRBJ1-6	-	TRBV6-6	many	CASSPTGTLHF	TGTGCCAGCAGTCCAACAGGTACCCTCCACTTT
TRBJ2-7	-	TRBV3-1	-	CASSQDLWGTGTYEQYF	TGTGCCAGCAGCCAAGATTTGTGGGGCACCGGAACCTACGAGCAGTACTTC
TRBJ2-1	TRBD1	TRBV20-1	many	CSARDRDRAYNEQFF	TGCAGTGCTAGAGACCGGGACAGGGCCTACAATGAGCAGTTCTTC
TRBJ2-1	TRBD1	TRBV4-1	-	CASSQTRNRGEGNEQFF	TGCGCCAGCAGCCAAACGCGAAACAGGGGTGAGGGCAATGAGCAGTTCTTC
TRBJ2-5	-	TRBV5-1	many	CASSLLGAETQYF	TGCGCCAGCAGCTTGTTAGGGGCAGAGACCCAGTACTTC
TRBJ1-5	-	TRBV21-1	few	CARDRLSPQHF	TGTGCCAGGGACAGGTTATCGCCCCAGCATTTT
TRBJ1-1	-	TRBV6-2/TRBV6-3	-	CASSYSSRYEAFF	TGTGCCAGCAGTTACTCGAGTCGATACGAAGCTTTCTTT
TRBJ2-6	TRBD1	TRBV7-9	many	CASSGRDRGNPGANVLTF	TGTGCCAGCAGCGGAAGGGACAGGGGGAACCCTGGGGCCAACGTCCTGACTTTC
TRBJ1-1	-	TRBV15	many	CATSRVGGAGTEAFF	TGTGCCACCAGCAGAGTGGGGGGGGCCGGGACTGAAGCTTTCTTT
TRBJ2-3	-	TRBV29-1	many	CSASGRRTDTQYF	TGCAGCGCCTCCGGCCGACGCACAGATACGCAGTATTTT
TRBJ2-3	-	TRBV20-1	many	CSARSPGFKGGTDTQYF	TGCAGTGCTAGAAGTCCAGGATTCAAGGGAGGCACAGATACGCAGTATTTT
TRBJ2-2	-	TRBV6-2/TRBV6-3	-	CATSIIVDTGELFF	TGTGCCACCTCGATAATCGTGGACACCGGGGAGCTGTTTTTT
TRBJ2-6	-	TRBV21-1	few	CASSNDRILSGANVLTF	TGTGCCAGCAGCAATGACAGGATCCTCTCTGGGGCCAACGTCCTGACTTTC
TRBJ2-1	-	TRBV11-2	many	CASSLGPGTSTYNEQFF	TGTGCCAGCAGCTTAGGACCCGGGACTTCGACCTACAATGAGCAGTTCTTC
TRBJ2-7	-	TRBV4-3	many	CASSQDRSGGSGYEQYF	TGCGCCAGCAGCCAAGATCGGAGTGGGGGATCGGGGTACGAGCAGTACTTC
TRBJ1-1	-	TRBV18	many	CASSSSLEGTEAFF	TGTGCCAGCTCTTCATCACTGGAGGGAACTGAAGCTTTCTTT
TRBJ2-3	-	TRBV9	many	CASSDATDTQYF	TGTGCCAGCAGCGACGCCACAGATACGCAGTATTTT
TRBJ2-5	-	TRBV7-3	-	CASSVDIRETQYF	TGTGCCAGCAGCGTAGATATAAGAGAGACCCAGTACTTC
TRBJ2-1	TRBD2	TRBV12-3/TRBV12-4	-	CASSPSGTSVNEQFF	TGTGCCAGCAGCCCTTCCGGGACTAGCGTCAATGAGCAGTTCTTC
TRBJ2-3	TRBD1	TRBV5-1	many	CASSLEGTGTNTQYF	TGCGCCAGCAGCTTGGAGGGGACAGGTACGAATACGCAGTATTTT
TRBJ2-7	TRBD1	TRBV6-5	-	CASTSTGGEQYF	TGTGCCAGCACCTCCACAGGGGGCGAGCAGTACTTC
TRBJ2-4	-	TRBV20-1	many	CSAGPQATAKNIQYF	TGCAGTGCTGGGCCCCAAGCGACAGCCAAAAACATTCAGTACTTC
TRBJ1-6	-	TRBV20-1	many	CSASARTANSPLHF	TGCAGTGCTTCCGCCCGGACGGCCAATTCACCCCTCCACTTT